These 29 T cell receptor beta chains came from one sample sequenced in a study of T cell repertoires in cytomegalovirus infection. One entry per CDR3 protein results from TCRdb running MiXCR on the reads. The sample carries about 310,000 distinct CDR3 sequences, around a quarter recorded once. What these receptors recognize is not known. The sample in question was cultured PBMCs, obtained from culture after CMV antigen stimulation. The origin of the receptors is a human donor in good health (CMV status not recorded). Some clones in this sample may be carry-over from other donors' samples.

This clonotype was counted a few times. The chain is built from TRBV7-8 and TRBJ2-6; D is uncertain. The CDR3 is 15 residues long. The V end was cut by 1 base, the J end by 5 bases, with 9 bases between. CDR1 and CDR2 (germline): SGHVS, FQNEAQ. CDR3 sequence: CASSLDTLRANVLTF. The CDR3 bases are TGTGCCAGCAGCTTAGATACCCTTAGGGCCAACGTCCTGACTTTC.

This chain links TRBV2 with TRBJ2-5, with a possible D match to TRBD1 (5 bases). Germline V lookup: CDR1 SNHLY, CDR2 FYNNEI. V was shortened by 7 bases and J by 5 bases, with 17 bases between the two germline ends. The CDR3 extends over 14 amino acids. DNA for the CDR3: TGTGCCAGCAATAGACAGTTAGGGCTGGAGACCCAGTACTTC. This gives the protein CASNRQLGLETQYF.

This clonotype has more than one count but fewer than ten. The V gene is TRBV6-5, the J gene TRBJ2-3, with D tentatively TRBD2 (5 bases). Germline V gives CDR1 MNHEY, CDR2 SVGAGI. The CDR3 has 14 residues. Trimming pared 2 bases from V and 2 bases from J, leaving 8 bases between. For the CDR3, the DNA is TGTGCCAGCAGTTACGGCGACTACACAGATACGCAGTATTTT. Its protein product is CASSYGDYTDTQYF.

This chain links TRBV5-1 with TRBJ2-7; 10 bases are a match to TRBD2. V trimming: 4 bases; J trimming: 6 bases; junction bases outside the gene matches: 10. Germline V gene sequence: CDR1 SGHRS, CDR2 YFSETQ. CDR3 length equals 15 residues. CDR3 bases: TGCGCCAGCAGCGTCGCTCTAGCGGGAGTCTCCGAGCAGTACTTC. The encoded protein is CASSVALAGVSEQYF.

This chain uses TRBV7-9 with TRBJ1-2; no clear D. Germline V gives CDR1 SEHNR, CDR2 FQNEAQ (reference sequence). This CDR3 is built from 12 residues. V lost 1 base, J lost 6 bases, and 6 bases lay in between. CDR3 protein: CASSLGGDGYTF. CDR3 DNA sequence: TGTGCCAGCAGCTTAGGCGGGGATGGCTACACCTTC.

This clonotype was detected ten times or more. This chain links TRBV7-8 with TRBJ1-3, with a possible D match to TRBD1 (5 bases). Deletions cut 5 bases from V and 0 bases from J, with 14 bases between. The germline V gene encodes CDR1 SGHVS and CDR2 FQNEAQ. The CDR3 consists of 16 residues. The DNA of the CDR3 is TGTGCCAGCAGCCGGACACAGCGGACCTCTGGAAACACCATATATTTT. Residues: CASSRTQRTSGNTIYF. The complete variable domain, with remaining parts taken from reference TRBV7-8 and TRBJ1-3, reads GAGVSQSPRYKVAKRGQDVALRCDPISGHVSLFWYQQALGQGPEFLTYFQNEAQLDKSGLPSDRFFAERPEGSVSTLKIQRTQQEDSAVYLCASSRTQRTSGNTIYFGEGSWLTVV.

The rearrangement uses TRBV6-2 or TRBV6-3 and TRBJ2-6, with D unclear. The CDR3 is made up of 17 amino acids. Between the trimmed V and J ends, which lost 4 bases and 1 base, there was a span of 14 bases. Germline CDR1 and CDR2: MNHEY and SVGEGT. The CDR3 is CASSLAAAASGANVLTF. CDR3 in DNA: TGTGCCAGCAGTTTGGCGGCAGCAGCATCTGGGGCCAACGTCCTGACTTTC.

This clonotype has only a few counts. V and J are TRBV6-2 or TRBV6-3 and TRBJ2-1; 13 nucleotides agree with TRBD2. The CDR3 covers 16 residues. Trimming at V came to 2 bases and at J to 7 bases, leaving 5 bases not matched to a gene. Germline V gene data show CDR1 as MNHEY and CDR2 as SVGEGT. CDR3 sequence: CASSYQLAGGRNEQFF. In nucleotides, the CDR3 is TGTGCCAGCAGTTACCAACTAGCGGGAGGGCGGAATGAGCAGTTCTTC.

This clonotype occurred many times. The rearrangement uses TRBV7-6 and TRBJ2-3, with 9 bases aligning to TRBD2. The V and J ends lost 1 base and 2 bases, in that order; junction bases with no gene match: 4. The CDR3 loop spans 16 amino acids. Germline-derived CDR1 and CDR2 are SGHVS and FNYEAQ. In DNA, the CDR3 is TGTGCCAGCAGCTTAGGACTAGCGGAGGTCACAGATACGCAGTATTTT. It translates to CASSLGLAEVTDTQYF. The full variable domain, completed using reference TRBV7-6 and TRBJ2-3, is GAGVSQSPRYKVTKRGQDVALRCDPISGHVSLYWYRQALGQGPEFLTYFNYEAQQDKSGLPNDRFSAERPEGSISTLTIQRTEQRDSAMYRCASSLGLAEVTDTQYFGPGTRLTVL.

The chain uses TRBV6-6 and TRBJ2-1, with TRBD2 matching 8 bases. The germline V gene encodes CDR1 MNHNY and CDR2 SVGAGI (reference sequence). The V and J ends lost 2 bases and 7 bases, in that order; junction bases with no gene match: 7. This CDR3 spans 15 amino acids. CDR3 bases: TGTGCCAGCAGTTACCCCCGGGAGGGCCGAAATGAGCAGTTCTTC. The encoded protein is CASSYPREGRNEQFF.

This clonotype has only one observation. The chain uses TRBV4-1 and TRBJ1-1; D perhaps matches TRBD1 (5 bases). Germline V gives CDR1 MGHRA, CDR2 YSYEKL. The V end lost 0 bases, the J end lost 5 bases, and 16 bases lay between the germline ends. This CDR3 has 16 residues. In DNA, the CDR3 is TGCGCCAGCAGCCAAGAGCCCCAACTCCGGGGGACTGAAGCTTTCTTT. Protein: CASSQEPQLRGTEAFF.

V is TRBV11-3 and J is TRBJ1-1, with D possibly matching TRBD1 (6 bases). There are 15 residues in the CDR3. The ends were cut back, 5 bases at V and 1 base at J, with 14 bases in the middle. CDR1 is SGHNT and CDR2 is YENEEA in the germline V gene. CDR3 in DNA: TGTGCCAGCAGCCCTCAGGGACATACGAACACTGAAGCTTTCTTT. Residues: CASSPQGHTNTEAFF.

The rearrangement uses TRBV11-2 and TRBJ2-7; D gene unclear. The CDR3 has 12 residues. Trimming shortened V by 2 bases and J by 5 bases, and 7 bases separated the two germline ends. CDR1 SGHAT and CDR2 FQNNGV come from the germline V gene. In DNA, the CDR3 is TGTGCCAGCAGCTTATATTGGAACGAGCAGTACTTC. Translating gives CASSLYWNEQYF.

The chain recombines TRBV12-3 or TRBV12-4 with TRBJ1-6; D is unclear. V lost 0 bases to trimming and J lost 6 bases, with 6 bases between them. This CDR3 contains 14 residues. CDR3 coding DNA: TGTGCCAGCAGTTTAGCCGGGAGTAATTCACCCCTCCACTTT. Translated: CASSLAGSNSPLHF.

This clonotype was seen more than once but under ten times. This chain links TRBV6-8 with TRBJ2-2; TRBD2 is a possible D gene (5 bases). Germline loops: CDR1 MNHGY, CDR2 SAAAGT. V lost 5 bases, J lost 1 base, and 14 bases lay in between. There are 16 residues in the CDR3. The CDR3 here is CASSTVGGWNTGELFF. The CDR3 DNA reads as TGTGCCAGCAGTACTGTCGGCGGGTGGAACACCGGGGAGCTGTTTTTT.

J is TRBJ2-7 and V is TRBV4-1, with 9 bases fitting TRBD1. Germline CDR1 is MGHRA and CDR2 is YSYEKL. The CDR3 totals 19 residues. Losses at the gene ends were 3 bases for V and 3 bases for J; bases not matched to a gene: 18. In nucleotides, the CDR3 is TGCGCCAGCAGCCAGCCCCCGACGTTGAGGGACAGGGAATACTACGAGCAGTACTTC. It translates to CASSQPPTLRDREYYEQYF.

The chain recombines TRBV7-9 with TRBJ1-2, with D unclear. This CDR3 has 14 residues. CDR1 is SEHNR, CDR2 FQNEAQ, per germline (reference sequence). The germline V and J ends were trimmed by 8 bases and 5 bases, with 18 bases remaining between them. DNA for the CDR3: TGTGCCAGCGCTAGAGGCACTGCGACTTATGGCTACACCTTC. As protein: CASARGTATYGYTF.

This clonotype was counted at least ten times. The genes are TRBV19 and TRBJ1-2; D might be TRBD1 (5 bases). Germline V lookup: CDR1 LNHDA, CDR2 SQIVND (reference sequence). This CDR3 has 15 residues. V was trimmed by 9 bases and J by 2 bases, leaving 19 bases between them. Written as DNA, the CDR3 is TGTGCCAGCTTAGGGGACGGAACGGGGAACTATGGCTACACCTTC. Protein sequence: CASLGDGTGNYGYTF.

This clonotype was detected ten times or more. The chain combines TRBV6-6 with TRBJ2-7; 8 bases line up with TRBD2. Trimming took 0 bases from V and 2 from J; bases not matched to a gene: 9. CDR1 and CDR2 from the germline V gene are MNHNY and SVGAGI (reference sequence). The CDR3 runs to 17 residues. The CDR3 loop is CASSYSNRLTSAYEQYV. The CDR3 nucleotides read TGTGCCAGCAGTTACTCCAACCGGTTGACTAGCGCCTACGAGCAGTACGTC.

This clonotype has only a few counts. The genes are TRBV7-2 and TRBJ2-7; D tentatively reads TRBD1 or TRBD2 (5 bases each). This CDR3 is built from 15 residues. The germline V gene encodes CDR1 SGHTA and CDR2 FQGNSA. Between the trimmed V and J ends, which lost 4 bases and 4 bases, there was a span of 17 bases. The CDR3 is CASSSRAAATYEQYF. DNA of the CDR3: TGTGCCAGCAGCTCCAGGGCAGCGGCCACTTACGAGCAGTACTTC. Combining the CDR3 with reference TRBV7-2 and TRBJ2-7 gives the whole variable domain GAGVSQSPSNKVTEKGKDVELRCDPISGHTALYWYRQSLGQGLEFLIYFQGNSAPDKSGLPSDRFSAERTGGSVSTLTIQRTQQEDSAVYLCASSSRAAATYEQYFGPGTRLTVT.

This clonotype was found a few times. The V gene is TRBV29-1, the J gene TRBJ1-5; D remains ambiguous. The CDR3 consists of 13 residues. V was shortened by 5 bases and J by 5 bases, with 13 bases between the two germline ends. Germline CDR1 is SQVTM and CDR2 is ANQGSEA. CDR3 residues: CSVSLGTDQPQHF. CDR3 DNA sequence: TGCAGCGTTTCCCTGGGTACCGATCAGCCCCAGCATTTT.

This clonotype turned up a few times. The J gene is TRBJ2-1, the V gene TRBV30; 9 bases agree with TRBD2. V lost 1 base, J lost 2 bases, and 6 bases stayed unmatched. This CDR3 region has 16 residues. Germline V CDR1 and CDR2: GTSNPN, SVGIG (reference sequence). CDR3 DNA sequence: TGTGCCTGGAGTGAGGGGGCGGGAGGGCCCTACAATGAGCAGTTCTTC. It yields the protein CAWSEGAGGPYNEQFF.

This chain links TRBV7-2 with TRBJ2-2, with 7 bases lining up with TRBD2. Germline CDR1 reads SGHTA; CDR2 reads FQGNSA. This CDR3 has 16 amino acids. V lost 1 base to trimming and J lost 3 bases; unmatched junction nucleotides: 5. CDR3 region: CASSLVWLADTGELFF. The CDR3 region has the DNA TGTGCCAGCAGCTTAGTTTGGCTAGCGGACACCGGGGAGCTGTTTTTT.

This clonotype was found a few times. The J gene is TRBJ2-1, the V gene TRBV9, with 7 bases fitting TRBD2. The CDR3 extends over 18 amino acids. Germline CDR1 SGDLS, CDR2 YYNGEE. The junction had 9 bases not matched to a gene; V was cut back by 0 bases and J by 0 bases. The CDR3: CASSVGLYERDSYNEQFF. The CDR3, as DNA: TGTGCCAGCAGCGTAGGTCTCTACGAGCGGGACTCCTACAATGAGCAGTTCTTC.

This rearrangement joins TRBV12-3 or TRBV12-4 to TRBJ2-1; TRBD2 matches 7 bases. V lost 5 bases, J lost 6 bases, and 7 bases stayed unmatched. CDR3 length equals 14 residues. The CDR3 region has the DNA TGTGCCAGCAGTCAGGTGGGAGGGGTCAATGAGCAGTTCTTC. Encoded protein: CASSQVGGVNEQFF.

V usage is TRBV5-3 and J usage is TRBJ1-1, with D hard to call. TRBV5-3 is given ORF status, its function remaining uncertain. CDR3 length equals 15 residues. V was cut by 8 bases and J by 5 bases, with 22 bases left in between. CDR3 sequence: CASSPPPRGGTEAFF. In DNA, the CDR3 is TGTGCCAGCAGCCCGCCCCCGCGGGGAGGGACTGAAGCTTTCTTT.

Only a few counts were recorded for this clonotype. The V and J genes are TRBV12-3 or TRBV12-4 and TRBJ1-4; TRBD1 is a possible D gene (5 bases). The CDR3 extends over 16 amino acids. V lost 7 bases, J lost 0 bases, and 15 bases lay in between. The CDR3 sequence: CASTSGRIATNEKLFF. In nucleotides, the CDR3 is TGTGCCAGCACCTCAGGGAGGATTGCAACTAATGAAAAACTGTTTTTT.

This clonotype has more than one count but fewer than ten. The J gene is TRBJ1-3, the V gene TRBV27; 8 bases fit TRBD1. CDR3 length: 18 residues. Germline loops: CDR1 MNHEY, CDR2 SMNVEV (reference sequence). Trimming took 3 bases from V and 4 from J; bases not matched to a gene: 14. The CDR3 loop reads CASSFQQGVSSDGNTIYF. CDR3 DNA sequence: TGTGCCAGCAGTTTTCAACAGGGGGTGTCCTCGGACGGAAACACCATATATTTT.

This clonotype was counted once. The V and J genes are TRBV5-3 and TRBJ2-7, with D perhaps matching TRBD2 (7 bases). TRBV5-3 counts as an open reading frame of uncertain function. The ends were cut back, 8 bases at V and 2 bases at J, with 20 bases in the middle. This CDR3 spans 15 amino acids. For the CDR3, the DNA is TGTGCCAGCAGCCGCCGGGGGGCCCCACCCTACGAGCAGTACGTC. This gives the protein CASSRRGAPPYEQYV.